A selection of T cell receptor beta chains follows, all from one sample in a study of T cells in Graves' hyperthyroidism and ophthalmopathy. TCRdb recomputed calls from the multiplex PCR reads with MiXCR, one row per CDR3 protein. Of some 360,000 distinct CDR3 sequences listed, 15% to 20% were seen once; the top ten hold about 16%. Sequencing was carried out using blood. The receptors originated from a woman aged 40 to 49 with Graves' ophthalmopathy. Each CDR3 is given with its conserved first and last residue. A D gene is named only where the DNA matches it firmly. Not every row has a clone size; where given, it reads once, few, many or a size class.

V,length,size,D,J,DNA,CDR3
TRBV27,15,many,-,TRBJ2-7,TGTGCCAGCAGTTTTTTGGAGGGGAGCTCCTACGAGCAGCACTTC,CASSFLEGSSYEQHF
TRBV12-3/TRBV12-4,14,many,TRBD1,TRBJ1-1,TGTGCCAGCAGCCGGGACAGGGCGGTTACGTTATCTTTCTTT,CASSRDRAVTLSFF
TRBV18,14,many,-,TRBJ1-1,TGTGCCAGCTCACCAGGAGCGACTAACACTGAAGCTTTCTTT,CASSPGATNTEAFF
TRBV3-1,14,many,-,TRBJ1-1,TGTGCCAGCAGCCAAGATGGGAGGTCGACTGAAGCTTTCTTT,CASSQDGRSTEAFF
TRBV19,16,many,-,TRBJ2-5,TGTGCCAGTAGTATAATCTTCTGGGCTAACCAAGAGACCCAGTACTTC,CASSIIFWANQETQYF
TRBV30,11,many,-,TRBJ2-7,TGTGCCTGGAGCGCCTGGCAGGAGCAGTACTTC,CAWSAWQEQYF
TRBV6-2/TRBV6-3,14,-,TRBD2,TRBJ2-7,TGTGCCAGCAGCCACCGGGGACTAGCGGGAGTCCAGTACTTC,CASSHRGLAGVQYF
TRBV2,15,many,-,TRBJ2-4,TGTGCCAGCAGCACACGGGGGACGGAAAAAAACATTCAGTACTTC,CASSTRGTEKNIQYF
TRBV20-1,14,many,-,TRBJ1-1,TGCAGTGCTAGTGAAGTCTCCCTGAACACTGAAGCTTTCTTT,CSASEVSLNTEAFF
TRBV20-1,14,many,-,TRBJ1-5,TGCAGTGCTAGCCCGGGATACAGCAATCAGCCCCAGCATTTT,CSASPGYSNQPQHF
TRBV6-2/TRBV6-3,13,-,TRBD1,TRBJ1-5,TGTGCCAGCAGCGGACAGGGAAGACAGCCCCAGCATTTT,CASSGQGRQPQHF
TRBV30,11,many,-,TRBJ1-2,TGTGCCTGGACTCGGGGCTATGGCTACACCTTC,CAWTRGYGYTF
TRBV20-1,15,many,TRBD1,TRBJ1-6,TGCAGTGCTACAAGAAGGACAGGGGATAATTCACCCCTCCACTTT,CSATRRTGDNSPLHF
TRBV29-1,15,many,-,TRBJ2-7,TGCAGCGTTGGTATCGGTGGGCAGTTAGGGGACGAGCAGTACTTC,CSVGIGGQLGDEQYF
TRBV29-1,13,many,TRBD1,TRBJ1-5,TGCAGCGTTCGGACAGGGGATTATCAGCCCCAGCATTTT,CSVRTGDYQPQHF
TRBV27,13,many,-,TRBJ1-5,TGTGCCAGCAGTTTCGACAACAATCAGCCCCAGCATTTT,CASSFDNNQPQHF
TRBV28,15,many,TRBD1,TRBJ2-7,TGTGCCAGCAGAGTCCCGGGACAGAGCTCCTACGAGCAGTACTTC,CASRVPGQSSYEQYF
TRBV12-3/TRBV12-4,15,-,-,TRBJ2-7,TGTGCCAGCAGTTGGGGCAGTCCGGGCCTCGACGAGCAGTACTTC,CASSWGSPGLDEQYF
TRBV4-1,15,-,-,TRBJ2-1,TGCGCCAGCAGCCGCCGGGGTGTGGGAGACAGAGAGCAGTTCTTC,CASSRRGVGDREQFF
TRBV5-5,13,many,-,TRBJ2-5,TGTGCCAGCAGCTTGGCCGAAAAAGAGACCCAGTACTTC,CASSLAEKETQYF
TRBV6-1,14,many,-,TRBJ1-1,TGTGCCAGCAGTGACAGGGCTTCGAACACTGAAGCTTTCTTT,CASSDRASNTEAFF
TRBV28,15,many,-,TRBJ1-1,TGTGCCAGCAGTTCCAGTGGGGGGGGCAAGTCTGAAGCTTTCTTT,CASSSSGGGKSEAFF
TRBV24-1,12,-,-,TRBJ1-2,TGTGCCACCAGTGATGAGGGCTATGGCTACACCTTC,CATSDEGYGYTF
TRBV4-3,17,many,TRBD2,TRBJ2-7,TGCGCCAGCAGCCAAGTTTATGGGGGAGGGCGCTCCTACGAGCAGTACTTC,CASSQVYGGGRSYEQYF
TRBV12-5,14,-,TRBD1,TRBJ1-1,TGTGCTAGTGGTTTGGGACAGGGGGTCACTGAAGCTTTCTTT,CASGLGQGVTEAFF
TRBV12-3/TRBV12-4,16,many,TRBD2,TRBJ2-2,TGTGCCAGCAGTTTAGCAGCCGGGACTAGGACCGGGGAGCTGTTTTTT,CASSLAAGTRTGELFF
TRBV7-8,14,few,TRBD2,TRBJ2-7,TGTGCCAGCAGCTTTACAGCGGGGGGGTTTGAGCAGTACTTC,CASSFTAGGFEQYF
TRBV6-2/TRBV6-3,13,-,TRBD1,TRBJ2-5,TGTGCCGGCCGGGACAGCTCTCGAGAGACCCAGTACTTC,CAGRDSSRETQYF
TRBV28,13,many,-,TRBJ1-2,TGTGCCAGCAGCCCTTATCCCGTCTATGGCTACACCTTC,CASSPYPVYGYTF
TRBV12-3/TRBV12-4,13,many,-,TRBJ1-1,TGTGCCAGCAGTTTAGATATGGGAACTGAAGCTTTCTTT,CASSLDMGTEAFF
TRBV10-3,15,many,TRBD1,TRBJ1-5,TGTGCCACAAGGGGGTCGACAGGGATCAATCAGCCCCAGCATTTT,CATRGSTGINQPQHF
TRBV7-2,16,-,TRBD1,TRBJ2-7,TGTGCCAGCAGTTTAGCCCAACACAGACAGGGATACGAGCAGTACTTC,CASSLAQHRQGYEQYF
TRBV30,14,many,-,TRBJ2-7,TGTGCCTGGAGTGGAGCGGACCTGGGCCACGAGCAGTACTTC,CAWSGADLGHEQYF
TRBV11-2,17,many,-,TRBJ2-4,TGTGCCAGCAGCTTGAGACTCCCCTTCGGGGTCAAAAACATTCAGTACTTC,CASSLRLPFGVKNIQYF
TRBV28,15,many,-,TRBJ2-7,TGTGCCAGCAGTTCCCGGGACAAAGCTCCCTACGAGCAGTACTTC,CASSSRDKAPYEQYF
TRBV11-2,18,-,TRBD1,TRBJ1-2,TGTGCCAGCAGCTTAGAAGGCAGGGGGCTCCCTTCAATAGGTGGCTACACCTTC,CASSLEGRGLPSIGGYTF
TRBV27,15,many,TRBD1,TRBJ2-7,TGTGCCAGCAGTCGCCCGGGACAGGGGATTTACGAGCAGTACTTC,CASSRPGQGIYEQYF
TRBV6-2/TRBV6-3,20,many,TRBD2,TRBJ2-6,TGTGCCAGCAGTTACAACCCGTTGGGGGGGGGGACCGCTGGGGCCAACGTCCTGACTTTC,CASSYNPLGGGTAGANVLTF
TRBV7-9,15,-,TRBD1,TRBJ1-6,TGTGCCAGCAGCCCGCGACAGGGGGCGAATTCACCCCTCCACTTT,CASSPRQGANSPLHF
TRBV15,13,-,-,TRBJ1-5,TGTGCCACCAGTCCAGGGGCCGGTCAGCCCCAGCATTTT,CATSPGAGQPQHF
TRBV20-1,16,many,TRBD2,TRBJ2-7,TGCAGTGCCCAAGGGGCTAGCGGGAGTTGGTCCTACGAGCAGTACTTC,CSAQGASGSWSYEQYF
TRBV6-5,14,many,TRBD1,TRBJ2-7,TGTGCCAGCAGTCAGACAGGGAAGGCCTACGAGCAGTACTTC,CASSQTGKAYEQYF
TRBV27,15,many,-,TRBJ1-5,TGTGCCAGCAGTTTATACACAGGGAGTAATCAGCCCCAGCATTTT,CASSLYTGSNQPQHF
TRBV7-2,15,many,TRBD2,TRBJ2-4,TGTGCCAGCAGCTTAGATTCGGCGGGAGGGGACATTCAGTACTTC,CASSLDSAGGDIQYF
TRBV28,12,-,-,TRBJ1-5,TGTGCCAGCAGTTTATTTAGGGGGTCCCAGCATTTT,CASSLFRGSQHF
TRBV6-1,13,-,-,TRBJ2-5,TGTGCCAGCAGTGATGTTAGGGTCGAGACCCAGTACTTC,CASSDVRVETQYF
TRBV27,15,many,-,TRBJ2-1,TGTGCCAGCAGCCCCCAACAGGGAATGGGCAGTGAGCAGTTCTTC,CASSPQQGMGSEQFF
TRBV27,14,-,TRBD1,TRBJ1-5,TGTGCCAGCAGTCCGATAACAGGGGTTCAGCCCCAGCATTTT,CASSPITGVQPQHF
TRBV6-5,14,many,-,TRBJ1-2,TGTGCCAGCAGTTGGGGTCCTGGGGAATATGGCTACACCTTC,CASSWGPGEYGYTF
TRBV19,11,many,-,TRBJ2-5,TGTGCCACAGGAATGCGGGAGACCCAGTACTTC,CATGMRETQYF
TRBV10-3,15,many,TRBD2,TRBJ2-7,TGTGCCATCAGTGGCGGGGGGGCAGGGGTATACGAGCAGTACTTC,CAISGGGAGVYEQYF
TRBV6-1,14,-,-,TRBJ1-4,TGTGCCAGCAGCGTTGCGAGGGGACTTGAAAAACTGTTTTTT,CASSVARGLEKLFF
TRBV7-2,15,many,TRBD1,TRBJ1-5,TGTGCCAGCAGCTTAGAACAGGGGCGCAATCAGCCCCAGCATTTT,CASSLEQGRNQPQHF